The 16 T cell receptor beta chains listed next were all sequenced from one sample in a study of blood T cell repertoires in COVID-19. The table came from immunoSEQ multiplex PCR; TCRdb's copy has only in-frame clones and leaves some out. The data contain 180,000 or so clones, 65% to 85% of them seen just once; the ten biggest clones take up 13%. Source material: PBMCs or T cells enriched from blood (not recorded which). The receptor set was obtained from a woman in her sixties who had recovered from COVID-19.

This chain joins TRBV6-5 and TRBJ1-1; TRBD1 aligns across 7 bases. V lost 7 bases and J lost 10; bases outside the gene matches: 12. The germline CDR1 and CDR2 sequences are MNHEY and SVGAGI. The CDR3 length is 13 residues. This CDR3 is CASMPGGSHGAFF. CDR3 nucleotides: TGTGCCAGCATGCCAGGGGGTTCCCACGGAGCTTTCTTT.

This chain links TRBV28 with TRBJ2-7; D unresolved. CDR3 length: 13 residues. CDR1 is MDHEN and CDR2 is SYDVKM in the germline V gene. The ends were cut back, 6 bases at V and 2 bases at J, with 11 bases in the middle. The chain's CDR3 is CASSSRWAYEQYF. The CDR3 bases are TGTGCCAGCAGCTCGAGGTGGGCCTACGAGCAGTACTTC.

DNA of the CDR3: TGTGCCAGCAGCCAGGAGAAGCGGGGGCCCGGGGAGCTGTTTTTT. Translation gives CASSQEKRGPGELFF. The chain combines TRBV4-2 with TRBJ2-2, with 8 bases matching TRBD2. Germline CDR1 reads LGHNA; CDR2 reads YNFKEQ. This CDR3 spans 15 amino acids. V lost 3 bases to trimming and J lost 6 bases; unmatched junction nucleotides: 6.

The genes are TRBV9 and TRBJ1-1; 9 bases align to TRBD1. There are 15 residues in the CDR3. J gave up 4 bases and V 4 bases, and 8 bases lay outside the gene matches. Germline assignment: CDR1 SGDLS and CDR2 YYNGEE. CDR3: CASSLGQGRVTEAFF. The CDR3 DNA sequence: TGTGCCAGCAGCCTAGGACAGGGGAGGGTCACTGAAGCTTTCTTT.

This clone was detected only a few times. The chain employs TRBV18 and TRBJ1-2; D may be TRBD1 (5 bases). The CDR3 sequence is 17 residues long. Germline values: CDR1 KGHSH, CDR2 LQKENI. Trimming shortened V by 1 base and J by 7 bases, and 22 bases separated the two germline ends. The CDR3 is CASSPLRQGASLSGYTF. CDR3 coding DNA: TGTGCCAGCTCACCACTCCGGCAGGGCGCTTCACTTAGTGGCTACACCTTC.

This sequence joins TRBV2 and TRBJ2-5; TRBD2 is a possible D gene (6 bases). This CDR3 is 13 amino acids long. Trimming removed 5 bases at V and 5 bases at J, with 12 bases between. Germline V gene sequence: CDR1 SNHLY, CDR2 FYNNEI. CDR3 nucleotides: TGTGCCAGCAGTTATGGAGGGGTGGAGACCCAGTACTTC. This codes for CASSYGGVETQYF.

The chain joins TRBV7-3 to TRBJ2-7; 12 nucleotides align to TRBD2. CDR1 is SGHTA and CDR2 is FQGTGA in the germline V gene. This CDR3 is built from 14 residues. The V and J ends lost 7 bases and 2 bases, in that order; junction bases with no gene match: 3. In nucleotides, the CDR3 is TGTGCCAGCACCAGGACTAGCGGGGCCTACGAGCAGTACTTC. Translating it yields CASTRTSGAYEQYF.

The chain has TRBV6-5 and TRBJ2-2; 9 nucleotides match TRBD1. The V gene end was trimmed by 8 bases and the J gene end by 6 bases; junction bases not matched to a gene: 4. The germline CDR1 and CDR2 sequences are MNHEY and SVGAGI. CDR3 size: 13 residues. CDR3 sequence (DNA): TGTGCCAGCCTCAGACAGGGGGCCGGGGAGCTGTTTTTT. This sequence encodes CASLRQGAGELFF.

The V gene is TRBV19, the J gene TRBJ1-5, with 7 bases fitting TRBD1. V was clipped by 2 bases and J by 7 bases; unmatched bases: 5. The germline V gene encodes CDR1 LNHDA and CDR2 SQIVND (reference sequence). This CDR3 region has 14 residues. The CDR3 spells CASSITPGGQPQHF. The CDR3 coding sequence is TGTGCCAGTAGTATAACCCCAGGGGGACAGCCCCAGCATTTT.

V usage is TRBV5-4 and J usage is TRBJ2-3; 8 bases agree with TRBD2. Germline-derived CDR1 and CDR2 are SGHNT and YYREEE (reference sequence). The CDR3 spans 15 residues. The V segment lost 3 bases and the J segment 1 base; nucleotides outside the gene matches: 4. CDR3 nucleotides: TGTGCCAGCAGCTCAGGGACTAGTCGCACAGATACGCAGTATTTT. This translates into CASSSGTSRTDTQYF.

The CDR3 here is CASSPINRFPNTGELFF. The DNA of the CDR3 is TGTGCCAGCAGTCCCATCAACAGGTTCCCAAACACCGGGGAGCTGTTTTTT. The rearrangement joins TRBV27 to TRBJ2-2; maybe TRBD1 (5 bases). Germline assignment: CDR1 MNHEY and CDR2 SMNVEV (reference sequence). This CDR3 is 17 amino acids long. V gave up 5 bases and J gave up 2 bases, with 18 bases separating them.

CDR3 in amino acids: CATSSPPGTGGFNTGELFF. In DNA form, the CDR3 reads TGTGCCACCAGCAGCCCACCCGGGACAGGGGGCTTTAACACCGGGGAGCTGTTTTTT. The chain recombines TRBV15 with TRBJ2-2; TRBD1 aligns across 12 bases. The CDR3 consists of 19 residues. V was clipped by 3 bases and J by 2 bases; unmatched bases: 10. Germline V gene data show CDR1 as LNHNV and CDR2 as YYDKDF (reference sequence).

The chain carries TRBV20-1 and TRBJ2-5, with a tentative D call TRBD2 (5 bases). Germline CDR1 and CDR2: DFQATT and SNEGSKA (reference sequence). V was shortened by 3 bases and J by 2 bases, with 25 bases between the two germline ends. This CDR3 has 18 amino acids. DNA of the CDR3: TGCAGTGCTAGTGGGATTCACGAGGGTTCGGGTAGACAAGAGACCCAGTACTTC. Its protein product is CSASGIHEGSGRQETQYF.

The V and J genes are TRBV2 and TRBJ1-1, with D hard to call. From germline, CDR1 is SNHLY and CDR2 FYNNEI. The CDR3 runs to 13 residues. The V and J ends lost 8 bases and 1 base respectively, with 11 bases between them. The CDR3 sequence is CASFKEGNTEAFF. In nucleotides, the CDR3 is TGTGCCAGCTTCAAGGAGGGGAACACTGAAGCTTTCTTT.

V usage is TRBV25-1 and J usage is TRBJ2-7; D is possibly TRBD1 (5 bases). The CDR3 has 13 amino acids. The germline V gene encodes CDR1 MGHDK and CDR2 SYGVNS. The V end lost 6 bases, the J end lost 0 bases, and 9 bases lay between the germline ends. The CDR3 coding sequence is TGTGCCAGCAGCCGTGGGGCCTCCTACGAGCAGTACTTC. Encoded protein: CASSRGASYEQYF.

The chain couples TRBV5-1 to TRBJ1-1; D perhaps matches TRBD1 (6 bases). Trimming pared 6 bases from V and 4 bases from J, leaving 19 bases between. The CDR3 has 15 residues. Germline V gives CDR1 SGHRS, CDR2 YFSETQ. CDR3 DNA: TGCGCCAGCACCCCGTCCTCTCAGGGGCGCACTGAAGCTTTCTTT. Translating gives CASTPSSQGRTEAFF.